Following are 20 T cell receptor beta chains from one sample sequenced in a study of human T cells and chemical hapten exposure. Time point meaning: patch test 3, about 24 weeks after DPC sensitization. Treatment reported: therapeutic diphenylcyclopropenone sensitization with weekly scalp DPC. TCRdb re-called the RACE reads through MiXCR, storing one row per CDR3 protein. This sample has over 150,000 distinct CDR3 sequences, with 28% found just once. The specimen was whole blood, collected in connection with sensitization to the hapten diphenylcyclopropenone (DPC). These receptors were obtained from a woman aged 18 to 35 with alopecia areata. Some clones in this sample may be carry-over from other donors' samples.

The chain couples TRBV27 to TRBJ1-2; D is unclear. Looked up from germline, CDR1 is MNHEY and CDR2 is SMNVEV (reference sequence). The CDR3 has 14 amino acids. Trimming pared 4 bases from V and 4 bases from J, leaving 13 bases between. The CDR3 reads CASSSNPRGYGYTF. The CDR3 region has the DNA TGTGCCAGCAGTTCCAACCCCCGCGGCTATGGCTACACCTTC.

This clonotype has just a few counts. This chain links TRBV10-3 with TRBJ1-1; D is ambiguous. The CDR3 consists of 12 residues. Looked up from germline, CDR1 is ENHRY and CDR2 is SYGVKD. Trimming removed 4 bases at V and 4 bases at J, with 7 bases between. CDR3 protein: CAISGGGTEAFF. The CDR3 coding sequence is TGTGCCATCAGTGGAGGCGGCACTGAAGCTTTCTTT.

The count of this clonotype is one. In DNA, the CDR3 is TGTGCCAGCACTATCACCAATAGGATAGGGGGCGACGAGCAGTACTTC. Its protein product is CASTITNRIGGDEQYF. V and J are TRBV2 and TRBJ2-7, with TRBD1 identical over 7 bases. This CDR3 contains 16 residues. V lost 7 bases to trimming and J lost 5 bases; unmatched junction nucleotides: 17. Germline values: CDR1 SNHLY, CDR2 FYNNEI.

This clonotype has just a few counts. CDR3 residues: CASSYSAGTSIYTQYF. In nucleotides, the CDR3 is TGTGCCAGCAGTTACTCGGCCGGGACTAGTATCTATACGCAGTATTTT. This sequence joins TRBV6-5 and TRBJ2-3; the match to TRBD2 covers 8 bases. V lost 0 bases, J lost 7 bases, and 9 bases stayed unmatched. The CDR3 is made up of 16 amino acids. CDR1 is MNHEY, CDR2 SVGAGI, per germline.

The V call is TRBV7-9, the J call TRBJ2-1; D is undetermined. Germline V gene sequence: CDR1 SEHNR, CDR2 FQNEAQ (reference sequence). The CDR3 spans 14 residues. V lost 5 bases and J lost 13, with 21 bases in between. The CDR3 sequence is CASSPSTPRALQFF. CDR3 DNA: TGTGCCAGCAGCCCCTCTACTCCCCGGGCGTTACAGTTCTTC. The full variable domain, its missing parts supplied by reference TRBV7-9 and TRBJ2-1, is DTGVSQNPRHKITKRGQNVTFRCDPISEHNRLYWYRQTLGQGPEFLTYFQNEAQLEKSRLLSDRFSAERPKGSFSTLEIQRTEQGDSAMYLCASSPSTPRALQFFGPGTRLTVL.

This clonotype was seen many times. The J gene is TRBJ2-1, the V gene TRBV9; D could derive from TRBD1 or TRBD2 (5 bases each). V was clipped by 0 bases and J by 4 bases, with 8 bases between them. The germline CDR1 and CDR2 sequences are SGDLS and YYNGEE. The CDR3 loop spans 14 amino acids. DNA of the CDR3: TGTGCCAGCAGCGTAGGTGGGGGATACAATGAGCAGTTCTTC. Protein: CASSVGGGYNEQFF.

V usage is TRBV9 and J usage is TRBJ2-4, with D maybe TRBD2 (6 bases). The CDR3 runs 14 residues. V lost 6 bases, J lost 5 bases, and 15 bases lay in between. Germline V gene data show CDR1 as SGDLS and CDR2 as YYNGEE. This chain's CDR3 is CASTGGGIENIQYF. The CDR3 DNA follows: TGTGCCAGCACTGGAGGCGGGATCGAAAACATTCAGTACTTC. Filled out from reference TRBV9 and TRBJ2-4, the complete variable domain reads DSGVTQTPKHLITATGQRVTLRCSPRSGDLSVYWYQQSLDQGLQFLIQYYNGEERAKGNILERFSAQQFPDLHSELNLSSLELGDSALYFCASTGGGIENIQYFGAGTRLSVL.

The J gene is TRBJ1-5, the V gene TRBV28, with D uncertain. The CDR3 covers 14 residues. Trimming removed 3 bases at V and 2 bases at J, with 8 bases between. Per germline, CDR1 MDHEN and CDR2 SYDVKM. The CDR3 DNA reads TGTGCCAGCAGTTTCGAAAGGGGCAATCAGCCCCAGCATTTT. Translating it yields CASSFERGNQPQHF.

V is TRBV24-1 and J is TRBJ1-6; 9 nucleotides line up with TRBD1. V was pared by 10 bases and J by 8 bases, with 8 bases of the junction left unmatched. This CDR3 has 14 amino acids. Germline-derived CDR1 and CDR2 are KGHDR and SFDVKD. CDR3 sequence: CATGTGRRDSPLHF. CDR3 in DNA: TGTGCCACGGGGACAGGGCGAAGAGATTCACCCCTCCACTTT.

V is TRBV29-1 and J is TRBJ1-5, with D uncertain. CDR1 and CDR2 (germline): SQVTM, ANQGSEA. V shed 4 bases and J shed 4 bases, with 14 bases lying between them. This CDR3 has 14 amino acids. The CDR3 DNA sequence: TGCAGCGTTGGGGGATCCGGGCCGAATCAGCCCCAGCATTTT. Translation: CSVGGSGPNQPQHF.

This clonotype was seen a handful of times. The V gene is TRBV23-1, the J gene TRBJ2-3; tentative D call: TRBD2 (6 bases). TRBV23-1 is an ORF, with its function uncertain. CDR3 length equals 16 residues. The V and J ends lost 4 bases and 0 bases respectively, with 14 bases between them. CDR3 in amino acids: CASSRLGEESTDTQYF. The CDR3, as DNA: TGCGCCAGCAGTCGCCTTGGGGAGGAAAGCACAGATACGCAGTATTTT.

The chain has TRBV2 and TRBJ2-1, with D tentatively TRBD1 (6 bases). The CDR3 contains 14 residues. Looked up from germline, CDR1 is SNHLY and CDR2 is FYNNEI. The V end was cut by 6 bases, the J end by 2 bases, with 11 bases between. The CDR3, as DNA: TGTGCCAGCAGACGACAGGACCCCTACAATGAGCAGTTCTTC. Protein product: CASRRQDPYNEQFF.

The J gene is TRBJ1-2, the V gene TRBV5-1, with D possibly TRBD1 on 5 matching bases. Germline V gene sequence: CDR1 SGHRS, CDR2 YFSETQ. Trimming removed 0 bases at V and 8 bases at J, with 20 bases between. CDR3 size: 16 residues. In DNA, the CDR3 is TGCGCCAGCAGCTTGGCCCCCGGGACCCTGAGCGGAGGCTACACCTTC. It codes for CASSLAPGTLSGGYTF.

The chain joins TRBV4-1 to TRBJ1-1; D gene uncertain. This CDR3 is 16 amino acids long. Looked up from germline, CDR1 is MGHRA and CDR2 is YSYEKL. Deletions cut 0 bases from V and 0 bases from J, with 11 bases between. The CDR3 DNA sequence: TGCGCCAGCAGCCAAGAAAGGAGTCTCTTGAACACTGAAGCTTTCTTT. Translating it yields CASSQERSLLNTEAFF.

The table lists this clonotype with a few counts. For the CDR3, the DNA is TGTGCCAGCAGCGTAGGTGAAGGGGTAAGGAACATTCAGTACTTC. Residues: CASSVGEGVRNIQYF. J is TRBJ2-4 and V is TRBV9, with TRBD1 as a possible D gene (5 bases). Trimming cost V 0 bases and J 7 bases, with 14 bases left between them. The germline gives CDR1 SGDLS, CDR2 YYNGEE. This CDR3 has 15 residues. Looking up the rest from reference TRBV9 and TRBJ2-4 gives the full variable domain: DSGVTQTPKHLITATGQRVTLRCSPRSGDLSVYWYQQSLDQGLQFLIQYYNGEERAKGNILERFSAQQFPDLHSELNLSSLELGDSALYFCASSVGEGVRNIQYFGAGTRLSVL.

In its sample, this clonotype was seen many times. The CDR3 protein is CASSASGGDTQYF. The CDR3 nucleotides read TGTGCCAGCAGCGCGAGCGGGGGAGATACGCAGTATTTT. The chain has TRBV9 and TRBJ2-3; 8 bases match TRBD2. The CDR3 is made up of 13 amino acids. CDR1 and CDR2 (germline): SGDLS, YYNGEE. The junction had 2 bases not matched to a gene; V was cut back by 3 bases and J by 5 bases.

There are a few counts of this clonotype. This chain links TRBV5-5 with TRBJ2-2; no clear D. Germline CDR1 is SGHKS and CDR2 is YYEKEE (reference sequence). V lost 1 base and J 3 bases, leaving 4 bases between the germline ends. This CDR3 comprises 13 residues. CDR3 bases: TGTGCCAGCAGCTTGCCGTACACCGGGGAGCTGTTTTTT. The encoded protein is CASSLPYTGELFF.

A note on this clonotype: This is likely a read error, given that the CDR3 carries no conserved phenylalanine or tryptophan at its end. The chain links TRBV28 to TRBJ2-4; perhaps D is TRBD1 or TRBD2 (5 bases each). CDR3 length: 13 amino acids. Per germline, CDR1 MDHEN and CDR2 SYDVKM. The ends were cut back, 7 bases at V and 8 bases at J, with 15 bases in the middle. The CDR3 sequence: CASTRGSVDIQYY. The CDR3 DNA reads TGTGCCAGCACCCGGGGCAGCGTGGACATTCAGTACTAC.

V usage is TRBV6-2 or TRBV6-3 and J usage is TRBJ2-2, with TRBD2 matching 14 bases. Germline CDR1 MNHEY, CDR2 SVGEGT. Losses at the gene ends were 1 base for V and 2 bases for J; bases not matched to a gene: 3. CDR3 length: 18 amino acids. In DNA form, the CDR3 reads TGTGCCAGCAGTTACTTGGGACTAGCGGGAGCCAACACCGGGGAGCTGTTTTTT. Amino acid sequence: CASSYLGLAGANTGELFF.

The sample holds a few counts of this clonotype. The CDR3 end shows no conserved phenylalanine or tryptophan, and so a read error is likely. This rearrangement joins TRBV29-1 to TRBJ2-6; D is undetermined. CDR3 length equals 13 residues. V gave up 4 bases and J gave up 2 bases, with 6 bases separating them. Germline lookup yields CDR1 SQVTM and CDR2 ANQGSEA. The DNA of the CDR3 is TGCAGCGTTGGTCAGGCTGGGGCCAACGTCCTGACTTCC. Amino acid sequence: CSVGQAGANVLTS.